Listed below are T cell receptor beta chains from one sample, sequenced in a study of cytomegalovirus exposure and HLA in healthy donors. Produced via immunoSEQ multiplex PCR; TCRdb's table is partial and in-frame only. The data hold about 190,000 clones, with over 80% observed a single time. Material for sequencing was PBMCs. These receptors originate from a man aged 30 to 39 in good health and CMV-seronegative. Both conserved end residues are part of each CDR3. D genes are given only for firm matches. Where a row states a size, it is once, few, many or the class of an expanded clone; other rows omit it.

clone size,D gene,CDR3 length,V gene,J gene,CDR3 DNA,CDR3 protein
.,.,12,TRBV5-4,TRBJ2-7,TGTGCCAGCAGCTTCAGCTCCTACGAGCAGTACTTC,CASSFSSYEQYF
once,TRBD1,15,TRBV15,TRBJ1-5,TGTGCCACCAGCAGTCTAGGACAGGGGAGTCAGCCCCAGCATTTT,CATSSLGQGSQPQHF
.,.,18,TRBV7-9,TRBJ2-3,TGTGCCAGCAGCTTAGTAGGCAGGGCCGTAAGAGACACAGATACGCAGTATTTT,CASSLVGRAVRDTDTQYF
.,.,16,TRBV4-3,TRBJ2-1,TGCGCCAGCAGCCAAGATCGCCGGGGGGCGGGTAATGAGCAGTTCTTC,CASSQDRRGAGNEQFF
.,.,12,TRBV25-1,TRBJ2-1,TGTGCCAGCAAAGACAGCTACAATGAGCAGTTCTTC,CASKDSYNEQFF
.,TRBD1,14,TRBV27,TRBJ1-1,TGTGCCAGCAGTTTAGGACAGGGGTGGACTGAAGCTTTCTTT,CASSLGQGWTEAFF
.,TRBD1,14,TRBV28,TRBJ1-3,TGTGCCAGCAGTGGGACAGTGTCTGGAAACACCATATATTTT,CASSGTVSGNTIYF
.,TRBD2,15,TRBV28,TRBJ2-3,TGTGCCAGCAGTCTCTGGCGGGGGGGCACAGATACGCAGTATTTT,CASSLWRGGTDTQYF
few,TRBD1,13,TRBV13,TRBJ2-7,TGTGCCAGTAACGGACAGGGGGTTAACGAGCAGTACTTC,CASNGQGVNEQYF
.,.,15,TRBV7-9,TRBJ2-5,TGTGCCAGCAGCTTAGCGGAGCTAGGTTTAAGTGAGCAGTACTTC,CASSLAELGLSEQYF
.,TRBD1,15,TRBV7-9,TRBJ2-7,TGTGCCAGCAGCCCCCCGGACAGGGCCACCTACGAGCAGTACTTC,CASSPPDRATYEQYF
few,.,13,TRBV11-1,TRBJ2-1,TGTGCCAGCAGCTTAGGGACTTACAATGAGCAGTTCTTC,CASSLGTYNEQFF
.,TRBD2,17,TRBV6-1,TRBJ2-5,TGTGCCAGCAGTGAAGGCCCAGCGGGGGGTCCACAAGAGACCCAGTACTTC,CASSEGPAGGPQETQYF
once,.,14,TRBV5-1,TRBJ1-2,TGCGCCAGCAGCTTGACCGGGACTCTAAATGGCTACACCTTC,CASSLTGTLNGYTF
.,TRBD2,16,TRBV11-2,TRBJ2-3,TGTGCCAGCAGCTCAATTTCCGGACTAGCAGGAGATACGCAGTATTTT,CASSSISGLAGDTQYF
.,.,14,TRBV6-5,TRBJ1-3,TGTGCCAGCAGTCGGGGTTCCTCTGGAAACACCATATATTTT,CASSRGSSGNTIYF
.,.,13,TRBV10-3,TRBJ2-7,TGTGCCATCAGTGAAGAGGGAGGAGGCGAGCAGTACTTC,CAISEEGGGEQYF
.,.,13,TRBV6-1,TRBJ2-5,TGTGCCAGCACTAGACAGGGAGGAGAGACCCAGTACTTC,CASTRQGGETQYF
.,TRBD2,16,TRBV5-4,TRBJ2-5,TGTGCCAGCAGCCGGGATCAACGAGCGGGAGGCGAGACCCAGTACTTC,CASSRDQRAGGETQYF
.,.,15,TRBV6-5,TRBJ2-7,TGTGCCAGCAGTACCGGGGCCGTAGGGGGCTACGAGCAGTACTTC,CASSTGAVGGYEQYF
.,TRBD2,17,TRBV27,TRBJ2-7,TGTGCCAGCAGTTTCGGCGATCTAGCGGGAGGTAACTACGAGCAGTACTTC,CASSFGDLAGGNYEQYF
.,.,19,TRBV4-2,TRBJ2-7,TGTGCCAGCAGCCAAGAATCCCCCGGTACGGGGGATGGCTCCTACGAGCAGTACTTC,CASSQESPGTGDGSYEQYF
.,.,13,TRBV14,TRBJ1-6,TGTGCCAGCAGCCAAGATCCCGATTCACCCCTCCACTTT,CASSQDPDSPLHF
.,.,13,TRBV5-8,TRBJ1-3,TGTGCCAGCAGCTCGACAATCCGGAACACCATATATTTT,CASSSTIRNTIYF
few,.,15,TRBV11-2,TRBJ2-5,TGTGCCAGCAGCTTAGATAATTGGGCGGGGGAGACCCAGTACTTC,CASSLDNWAGETQYF
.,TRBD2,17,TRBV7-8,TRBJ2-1,TGTGCCAGCAGCAGACGAAGGAGCGGGAGCTCCTACAATGAGCAGTTCTTC,CASSRRRSGSSYNEQFF
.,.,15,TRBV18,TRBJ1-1,TGTGCCAGCTCACCATACGGGGGAAGTAACACTGAAGCTTTCTTT,CASSPYGGSNTEAFF
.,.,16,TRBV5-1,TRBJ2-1,TGCGCCAGCAGCTTGGAAATTGGGACTTCTACAACTGAGCAGTTCTTC,CASSLEIGTSTTEQFF
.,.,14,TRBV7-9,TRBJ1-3,TGTGCCAGCAGCTCCGGGACACTTGGAAACACCATATATTTT,CASSSGTLGNTIYF
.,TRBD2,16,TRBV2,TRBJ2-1,TGTGCCAGCAACCAACTAGCGGGAGTCCCCCACCCCGAGCAGTTCTTC,CASNQLAGVPHPEQFF
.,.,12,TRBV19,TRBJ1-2,TGTGCCAGTAGTTCCTATAGGGGTGGCTACACCTTC,CASSSYRGGYTF
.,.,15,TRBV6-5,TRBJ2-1,TGTGCCAGCAGTTACGACAGGTCCTCCTACAATGAGCAGTTCTTC,CASSYDRSSYNEQFF